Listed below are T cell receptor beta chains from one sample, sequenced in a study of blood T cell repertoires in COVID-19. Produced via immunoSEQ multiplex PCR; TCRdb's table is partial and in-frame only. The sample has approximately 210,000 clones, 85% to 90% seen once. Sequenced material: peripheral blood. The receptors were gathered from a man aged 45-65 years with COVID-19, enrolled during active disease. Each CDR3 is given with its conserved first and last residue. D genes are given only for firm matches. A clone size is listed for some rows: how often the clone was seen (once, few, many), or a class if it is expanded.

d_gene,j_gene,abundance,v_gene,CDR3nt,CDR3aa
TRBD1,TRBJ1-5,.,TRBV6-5,TGTGCCAGCTCCCAGGGGGCACTCAGCAATCAGCCCCAGCATTTT,CASSQGALSNQPQHF
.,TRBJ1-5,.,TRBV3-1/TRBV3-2,TGTGCCAGCAGCTCACATAATCAGCCCCAGCATTTT,CASSSHNQPQHF
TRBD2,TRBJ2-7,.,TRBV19,TGTGCCACCACTCCAGCTAGCGGGAGCTACGAGCAGTACTTC,CATTPASGSYEQYF
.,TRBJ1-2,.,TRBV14,TGTGCCAGCAGCGAAGGATCAGGGTTCAATGGCTACACCTTC,CASSEGSGFNGYTF
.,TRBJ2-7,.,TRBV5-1,TGCGCCAGCAGCTTGGCAGGAACCTACGAGCAGTACTTC,CASSLAGTYEQYF
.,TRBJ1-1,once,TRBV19,TGTGCCAGTAGTATCGACAGTACTGAAGCTTTCTTT,CASSIDSTEAFF
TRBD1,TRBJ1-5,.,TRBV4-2,TGTGCCAGCAGCCAAGTCCTCGACAGGGCCAATCAGCCCCAGCATTTT,CASSQVLDRANQPQHF
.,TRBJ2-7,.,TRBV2,TGTGCCAGCGCACCTGGCGTCAGGGTCTACGAGCAGTACTTC,CASAPGVRVYEQYF
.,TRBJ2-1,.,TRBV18,TGTGCCAGCTCACCACCGGCGTTGGGCGAGAATGAGCAGTTCTTC,CASSPPALGENEQFF
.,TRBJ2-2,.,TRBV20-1,TGCAGTGCTAGAGGGCCCGGGGAGCTGTTTTTT,CSARGPGELFF
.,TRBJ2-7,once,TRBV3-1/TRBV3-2,TGTGCCAGCAGCAACCAGGGAGAGCAGTACTTC,CASSNQGEQYF
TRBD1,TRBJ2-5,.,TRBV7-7,TGTGCTAGCAGCTTCCCAGGACAGGGACAAGAGACCCAGTACTTC,CASSFPGQGQETQYF
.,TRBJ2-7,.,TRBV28,TGTGCCAGCAGTTTTGCAGGTTGGGGCAGGTCCTACGAGCAGTACTTC,CASSFAGWGRSYEQYF
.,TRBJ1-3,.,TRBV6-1,TGTGCCAGCCTCGACAGGACTGGAAACACCATATATTTT,CASLDRTGNTIYF
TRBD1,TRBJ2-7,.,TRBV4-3,TGCGCCAGCAGCCAAAACAGGGGGTGGGAGCAGTACTTC,CASSQNRGWEQYF
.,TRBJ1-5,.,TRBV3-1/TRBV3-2,TGTGCCAGCAGCCAGAGGTTGAGGAACCCCCAGCATTTT,CASSQRLRNPQHF
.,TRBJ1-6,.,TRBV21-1,TGTGCCAGCAGCAAGGTTTTCGGGGGACAGACTCTCCTTAATTCACCCCTCCACTTT,CASSKVFGGQTLLNSPLHF
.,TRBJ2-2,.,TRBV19,TGTGCCAGTAGTAGGGGGGTCGGGGAGCTGTTTTTT,CASSRGVGELFF
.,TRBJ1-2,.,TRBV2,TGTGCCAGCATTTCACAGGCCTATGGCTACACCTTC,CASISQAYGYTF
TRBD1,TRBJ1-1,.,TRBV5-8,TGTGCCAGCAGCCCGACTCGGACAGGAGCGAACACTGAAGCTTTCTTT,CASSPTRTGANTEAFF
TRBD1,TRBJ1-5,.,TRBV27,TGTGCCAGCAGCAATAAGGGACAGAGATATAATCAGCCCCAGCATTTT,CASSNKGQRYNQPQHF
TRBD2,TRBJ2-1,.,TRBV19,TGTGCCAGTAGTTCCGGGACTAGCGGGAACTCCGGCAATGAGCAGTTCTTC,CASSSGTSGNSGNEQFF
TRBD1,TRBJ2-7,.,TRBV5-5,TGTGCCAGCAGCTTGGTTAGGGGGCCCGAGCAGTACTTC,CASSLVRGPEQYF
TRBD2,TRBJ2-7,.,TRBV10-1,TGCGCCAGCAGTGAGTCGACTCATCGTAGCGGGAGGATCTACGAGCAGTACTTC,CASSESTHRSGRIYEQYF
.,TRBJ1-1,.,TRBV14,TGTGCCAGCAGCCAATCAAGGGGCACTGAAGCTTTCTTT,CASSQSRGTEAFF
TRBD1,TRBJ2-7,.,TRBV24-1,TGTGCCACCAGTGATCCGACAGGGGGCGTGGACGAGCAGTACTTC,CATSDPTGGVDEQYF
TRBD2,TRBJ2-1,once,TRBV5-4,TGTGCCAGCAGCTCCGGACTAGCGGATTACAATGAGCAGTTCTTC,CASSSGLADYNEQFF
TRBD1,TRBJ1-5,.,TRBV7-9,TGTGCCAGCAGCTTAGCCCAGGGGGGGCCCCAGCATTTT,CASSLAQGGPQHF
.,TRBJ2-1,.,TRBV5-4,TGTGCCAGCAGCTGGGGGGACTATGAGCAGTTCTTC,CASSWGDYEQFF
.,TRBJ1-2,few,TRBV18,TGTGCCAGCTATTCGGACAGCCCTAACTATGGCTACACCTTC,CASYSDSPNYGYTF
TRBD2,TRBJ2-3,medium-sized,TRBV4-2,TGTGCCAGCTCCGCAAAAGCGGGAGAGTCAGATACGCAGTATTTT,CASSAKAGESDTQYF
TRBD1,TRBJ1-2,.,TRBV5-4,TGTGCCAGCAGAACCGGGACAGGGGTAGACGGCTACACCTTC,CASRTGTGVDGYTF
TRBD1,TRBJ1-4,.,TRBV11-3,TGTGCCAGCAGCTCCCGGGACAGGGCGGCAACTAATGAAAAACTGTTTTTT,CASSSRDRAATNEKLFF
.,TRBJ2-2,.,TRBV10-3,TGTGCCATCAGTGAGTACGCACAGACGAACACCGGGGAGCTGTTTTTT,CAISEYAQTNTGELFF
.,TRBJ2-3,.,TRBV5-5,TGTGCCAGCAGCGTGGGACCGGGACTCGGGAATACGCAGTATTTT,CASSVGPGLGNTQYF
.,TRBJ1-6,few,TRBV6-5,TGTGCCAGCAGTTACTCGTTTAACAGGGAGTATTCACCCCTCCACTTT,CASSYSFNREYSPLHF
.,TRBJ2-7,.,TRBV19,TGTGCCAGTAGTATATCCCCGGGGTTTGTTCCGGGCGAGCAGTACTTC,CASSISPGFVPGEQYF
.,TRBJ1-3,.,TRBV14,TGTGCCAGCAGCGATAATTGGGGGGGTCCTAACAGAAACACCATATATTTT,CASSDNWGGPNRNTIYF
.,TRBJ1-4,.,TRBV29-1,TGCAGCGCCGGGGAAGGCACCTTATTGGAAAAACTGTTTTTT,CSAGEGTLLEKLFF
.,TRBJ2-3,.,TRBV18,TGTGCCAGCTCACCGACTCCCCACACAGATACGCAGTATTTT,CASSPTPHTDTQYF
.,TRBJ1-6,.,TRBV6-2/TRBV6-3,TGTGCCAGCAGCGACGGATCCGGGTCGATTTCACCCCTCCACTTT,CASSDGSGSISPLHF
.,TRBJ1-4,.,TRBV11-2,TGTGCCAGCGGGAGGCATAATGAAAAACTGTTTTTT,CASGRHNEKLFF
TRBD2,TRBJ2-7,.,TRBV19,TGTGCCAGTAGTAGGGGACTAGCCAGCTCGCGGTACTTC,CASSRGLASSRYF
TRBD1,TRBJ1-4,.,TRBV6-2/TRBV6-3,TGTGCCAGCAGTTACTCCCACGGACAGGGGGTAGGAAAACTGTTTTTT,CASSYSHGQGVGKLFF
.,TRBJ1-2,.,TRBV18,TGTGCCAGCTCACCGGGGGGGACGATTTATGGCTACACCTTC,CASSPGGTIYGYTF
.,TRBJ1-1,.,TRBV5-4,TGTGCCAGCAGCTTGGGTTATGAAGCTTTCTTT,CASSLGYEAFF
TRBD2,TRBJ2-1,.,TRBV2,TGTGCCAGCAGTGAACTAGCGGGAGGGTTAGATGAGCAGTTCTTC,CASSELAGGLDEQFF
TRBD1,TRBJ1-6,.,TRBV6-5,TGTGCCAGCATTCGGTCAACAGGGGCAAATTCACCCCTCCACTTT,CASIRSTGANSPLHF
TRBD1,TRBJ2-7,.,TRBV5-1,TGCGCCAGCAGCTTGACAGGGGGACCTAGAAAGCAGTACTTC,CASSLTGGPRKQYF
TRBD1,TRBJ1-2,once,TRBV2,TGTGCCAGCAGAACCGGACAGGGTCCGTCGGTAAGGACCTTC,CASRTGQGPSVRTF
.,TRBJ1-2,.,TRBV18,TGTGCCAGCTCACCCGCTCAGGGAGGCGACTATGGCTACACCTTC,CASSPAQGGDYGYTF
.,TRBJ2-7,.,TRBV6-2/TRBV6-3,TGTGCCAGCAGTTACTCTTGGACAGCCAGCTCCTACGAGCAGTACTTC,CASSYSWTASSYEQYF
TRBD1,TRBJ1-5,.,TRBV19,TGTGCCAGTAGTATCAGGGGGCTGGGCAATCAGCCCCAGCATTTT,CASSIRGLGNQPQHF
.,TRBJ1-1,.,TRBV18,TGTGCCAGCTCACCACCTTCGGGGTGGGACACTGAAGCTTTCTTT,CASSPPSGWDTEAFF
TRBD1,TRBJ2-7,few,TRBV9,TGTGCCAGCAGCAGGGGGGCCGGGACAGGGGACTACGAGCAGTACTTC,CASSRGAGTGDYEQYF
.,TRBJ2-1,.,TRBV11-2,TGTGCCAGCAGCCCAGGGTGGGGCTCCTACAATGAGCAGTTCTTC,CASSPGWGSYNEQFF
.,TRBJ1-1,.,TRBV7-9,TGTGCCAGCAGCTTTACCAGGATCATGAACACTGAAGCTTTCTTT,CASSFTRIMNTEAFF